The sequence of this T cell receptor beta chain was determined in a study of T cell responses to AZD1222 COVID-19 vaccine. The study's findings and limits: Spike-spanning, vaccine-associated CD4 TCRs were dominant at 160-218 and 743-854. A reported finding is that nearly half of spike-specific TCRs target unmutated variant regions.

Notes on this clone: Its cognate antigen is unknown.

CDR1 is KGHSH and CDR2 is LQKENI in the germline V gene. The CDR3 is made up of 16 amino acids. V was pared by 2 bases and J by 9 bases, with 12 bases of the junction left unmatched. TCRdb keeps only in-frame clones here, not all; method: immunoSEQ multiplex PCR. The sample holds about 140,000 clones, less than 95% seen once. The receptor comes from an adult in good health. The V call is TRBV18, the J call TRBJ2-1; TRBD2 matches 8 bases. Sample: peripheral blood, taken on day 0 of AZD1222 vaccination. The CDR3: CASSPTGGPSVGEQFF. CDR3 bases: TGTGCCAGCTCACCAACGGGAGGGCCGTCGGTCGGTGAGCAGTTCTTC. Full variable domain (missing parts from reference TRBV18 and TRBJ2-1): NAGVMQNPRHLVRRRGQEARLRCSPMKGHSHVYWYRQLPEEGLKFMVYLQKENIIDESGMPKERFSAEFPKEGPSILRIQQVVRGDSAAYFCASSPTGGPSVGEQFFGPGTRLTVL.